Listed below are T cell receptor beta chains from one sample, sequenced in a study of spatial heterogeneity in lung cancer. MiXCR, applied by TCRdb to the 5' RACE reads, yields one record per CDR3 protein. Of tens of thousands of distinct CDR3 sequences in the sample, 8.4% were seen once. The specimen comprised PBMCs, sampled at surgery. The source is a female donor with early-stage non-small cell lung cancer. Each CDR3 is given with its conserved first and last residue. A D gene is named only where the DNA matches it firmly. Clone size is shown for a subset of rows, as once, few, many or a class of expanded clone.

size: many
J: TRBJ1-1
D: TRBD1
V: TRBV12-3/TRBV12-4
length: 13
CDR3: CASSQGVNTEAFF
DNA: TGTGCCAGCTCGCAGGGGGTGAACACTGAAGCTTTCTTT

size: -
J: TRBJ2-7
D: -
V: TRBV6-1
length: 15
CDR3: CASNTGTLFYYEQYF
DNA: TGTGCCAGCAACACCGGGACGTTGTTTTACTACGAGCAGTACTTC

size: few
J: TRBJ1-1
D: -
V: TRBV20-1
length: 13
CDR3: CSASFGVNTEAFF
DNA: TGCAGTGCTAGTTTCGGGGTGAACACTGAAGCTTTCTTT

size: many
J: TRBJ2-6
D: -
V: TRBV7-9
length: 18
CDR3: CASRPGRTGTSGANVLTF
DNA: TGTGCCAGCAGGCCAGGGCGGACCGGGACCTCTGGGGCCAACGTCCTGACTTTC

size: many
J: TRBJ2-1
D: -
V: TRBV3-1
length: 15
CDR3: CASSQDLAGNDEQFF
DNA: TGTGCCAGCAGCCAAGATCTAGCAGGGAACGATGAGCAGTTCTTC

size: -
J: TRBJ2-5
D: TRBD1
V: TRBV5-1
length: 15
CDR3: CASSYQRQGAETQYF
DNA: TGCGCCAGCAGCTACCAGCGACAGGGCGCAGAGACCCAGTACTTC

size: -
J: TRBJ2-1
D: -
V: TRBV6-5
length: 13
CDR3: CASTPRDTNEQFF
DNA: TGTGCCAGCACCCCCCGGGACACCAATGAGCAGTTCTTC

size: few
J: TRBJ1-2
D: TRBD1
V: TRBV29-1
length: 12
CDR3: CSVEGTGFSYTF
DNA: TGCAGCGTTGAAGGGACAGGTTTTAGCTACACCTTC

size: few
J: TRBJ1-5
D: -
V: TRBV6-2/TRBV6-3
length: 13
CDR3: CASSYSNAQPQHF
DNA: TGTGCCAGCAGTTACTCAAATGCTCAGCCCCAGCATTTT

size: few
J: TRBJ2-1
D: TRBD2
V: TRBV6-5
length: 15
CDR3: CASRHYSGPYNEQFF
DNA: TGTGCCAGCAGACATTATAGCGGGCCATACAATGAGCAGTTCTTC

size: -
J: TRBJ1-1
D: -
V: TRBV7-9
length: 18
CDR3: CASSSTGSGRPGGTEAFF
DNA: TGTGCCAGCAGCTCCACAGGGTCTGGCAGACCTGGGGGGACTGAAGCTTTCTTT

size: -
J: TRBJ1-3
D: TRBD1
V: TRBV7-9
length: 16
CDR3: CASSPFGTGAGNTIYF
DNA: TGTGCCAGCAGCCCATTTGGGACAGGGGCTGGAAACACCATATATTTT

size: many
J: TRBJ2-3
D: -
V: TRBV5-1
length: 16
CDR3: CASSSTPGTSTDTQYF
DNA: TGCGCCAGCAGCTCTACCCCCGGGACAAGCACAGATACGCAGTATTTT

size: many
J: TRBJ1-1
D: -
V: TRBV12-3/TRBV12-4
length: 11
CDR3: CASSLGSEAFF
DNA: TGTGCCAGCAGTTTAGGATCAGAAGCTTTCTTT

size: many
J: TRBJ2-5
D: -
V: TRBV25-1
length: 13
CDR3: CASITGEEETQYF
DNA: TGTGCCAGCATTACAGGGGAGGAAGAGACCCAGTACTTC

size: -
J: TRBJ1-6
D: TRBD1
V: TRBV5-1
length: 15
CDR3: CASSIGQGRSSPLHF
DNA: TGCGCCAGCAGCATAGGACAGGGGAGAAGTTCACCCCTCCACTTT

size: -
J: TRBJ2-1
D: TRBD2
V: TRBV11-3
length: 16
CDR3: CASSLDSSGQYNEQFF
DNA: TGTGCCAGCAGCTTAGATTCTAGCGGTCAGTACAATGAGCAGTTCTTC

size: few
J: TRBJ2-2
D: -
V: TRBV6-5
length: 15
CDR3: CASSYAGEGTGELFF
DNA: TGTGCCAGCAGTTACGCAGGGGAGGGGACCGGGGAGCTGTTTTTT

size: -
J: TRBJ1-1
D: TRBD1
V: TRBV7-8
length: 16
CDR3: CASSLRTGGGVTEAFF
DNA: TGTGCCAGCAGCTTGCGGACAGGAGGGGGTGTAACTGAAGCTTTCTTT

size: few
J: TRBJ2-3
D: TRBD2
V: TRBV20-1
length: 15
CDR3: CSARDGAGGLNTQYF
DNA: TGCAGTGCTAGAGATGGGGCGGGAGGGTTAAATACGCAGTATTTT

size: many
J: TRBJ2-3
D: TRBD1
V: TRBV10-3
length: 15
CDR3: CAITPGTGDTDTQYF
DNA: TGTGCCATCACCCCAGGGACAGGGGACACAGATACGCAGTATTTT

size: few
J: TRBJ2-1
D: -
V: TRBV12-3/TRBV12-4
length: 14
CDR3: CASSSGGYYNEQFF
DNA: TGTGCCAGCAGTTCGGGCGGATACTACAATGAGCAGTTCTTC

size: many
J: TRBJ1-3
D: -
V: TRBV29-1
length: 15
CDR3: CSVVLGSSSGNTIYF
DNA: TGCAGCGTTGTGCTGGGGTCTAGCTCTGGAAACACCATATATTTT

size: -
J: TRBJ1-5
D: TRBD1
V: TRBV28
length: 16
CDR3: CASMDRVLYSNQPQHF
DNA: TGTGCCAGCATGGACAGGGTCCTTTATAGCAATCAGCCCCAGCATTTT

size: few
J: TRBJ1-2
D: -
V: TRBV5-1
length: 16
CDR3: CASSLGSQGPVDGYTF
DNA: TGCGCCAGCAGCTTGGGATCGCAGGGCCCCGTCGATGGCTACACCTTC

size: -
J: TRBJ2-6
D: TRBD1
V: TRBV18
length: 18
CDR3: CASSARTGGKSGANVLTF
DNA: TGTGCCAGCTCAGCCCGGACAGGGGGCAAATCTGGGGCCAACGTCCTGACTTTC

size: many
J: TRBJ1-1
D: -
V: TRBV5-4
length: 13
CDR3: CASSWGDGIEAFF
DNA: TGTGCCAGCAGCTGGGGAGACGGTATTGAAGCTTTCTTT

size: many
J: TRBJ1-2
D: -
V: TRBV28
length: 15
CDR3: CAILPSSGPGYGYTF
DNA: TGTGCCATCCTACCCTCCTCGGGGCCTGGCTATGGCTACACCTTC

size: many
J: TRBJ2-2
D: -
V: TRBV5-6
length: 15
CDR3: CASSFGGTNTGELFF
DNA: TGTGCCAGCAGCTTCGGAGGCACGAACACCGGGGAGCTGTTTTTT

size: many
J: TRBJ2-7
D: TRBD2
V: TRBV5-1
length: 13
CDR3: CASSSGGRNEQYF
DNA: TGCGCCAGCAGCTCCGGGGGGAGGAACGAGCAGTACTTC

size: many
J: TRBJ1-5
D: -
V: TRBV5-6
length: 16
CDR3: CASSLGTDYSNQPQHF
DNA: TGTGCCAGCAGCTTGGGGACAGATTATAGCAATCAGCCCCAGCATTTT

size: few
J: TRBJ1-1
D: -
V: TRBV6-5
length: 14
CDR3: CASSYVWGGAEAFF
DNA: TGTGCCAGCAGTTACGTTTGGGGGGGCGCTGAAGCTTTCTTT

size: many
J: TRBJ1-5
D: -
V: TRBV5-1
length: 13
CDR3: CASSLGGFEPQHF
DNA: TGCGCCAGCAGCTTGGGTGGATTTGAACCCCAGCATTTT

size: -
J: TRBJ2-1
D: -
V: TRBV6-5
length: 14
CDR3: CASSFKGQLNEQFF
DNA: TGTGCCAGCAGTTTTAAGGGCCAGCTTAATGAGCAGTTCTTC

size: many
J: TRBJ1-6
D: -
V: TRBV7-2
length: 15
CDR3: CASSARQSSNSPLHF
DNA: TGTGCCAGCAGCGCCCGACAGAGTAGTAATTCACCCCTCCACTTT

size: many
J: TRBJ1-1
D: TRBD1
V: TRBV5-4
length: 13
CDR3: CASSRTGNTEAFF
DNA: TGTGCCAGCAGCCGGACAGGGAACACTGAAGCTTTCTTT

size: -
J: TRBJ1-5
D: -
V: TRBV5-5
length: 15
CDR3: CASSLGAGSSQPQHF
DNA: TGTGCCAGCAGCTTGGGTGCGGGGTCATCACAGCCCCAGCATTTT

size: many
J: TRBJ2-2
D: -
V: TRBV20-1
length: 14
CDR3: CSARTAPGTGELFF
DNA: TGCAGTGCCAGAACCGCTCCAGGGACCGGGGAGCTGTTTTTT

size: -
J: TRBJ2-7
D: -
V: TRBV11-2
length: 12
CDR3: CASSLARYEQYF
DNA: TGTGCCAGCAGCTTAGCACGGTACGAGCAGTACTTC

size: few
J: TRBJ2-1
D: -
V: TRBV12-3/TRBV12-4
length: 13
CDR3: CASQTGSYNEQFF
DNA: TGTGCCAGCCAGACTGGGTCCTACAATGAGCAGTTCTTC

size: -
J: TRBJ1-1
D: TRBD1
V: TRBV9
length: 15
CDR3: CASSGGQGRNTEAFF
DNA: TGTGCCAGCAGCGGCGGACAGGGGCGAAACACTGAAGCTTTCTTT

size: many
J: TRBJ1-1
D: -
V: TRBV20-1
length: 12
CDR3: CSARKVNTEAFF
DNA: TGCAGTGCTAGAAAGGTGAACACTGAAGCTTTCTTT

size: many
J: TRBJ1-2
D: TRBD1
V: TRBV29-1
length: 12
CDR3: CSVLGQGYGYTF
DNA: TGCAGCGTCCTAGGACAGGGCTACGGCTACACCTTC

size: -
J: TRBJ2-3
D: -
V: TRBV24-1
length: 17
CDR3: CATSDLDFTTGTDTQYF
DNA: TGTGCCACCAGTGATTTGGACTTCACAACCGGCACAGATACGCAGTATTTT